This T cell receptor beta chain stems from a study of T cell responses to AZD1222 COVID-19 vaccine. Assay used: immunoSEQ multiplex PCR; TCRdb lists only in-frame clones, some missing. Of 100,000 or so clones in the sample, less than 90% were seen once. CDR1 is KGHDR, CDR2 SFDVKD, per germline. The CDR3 runs to 14 residues. Trimming cost V 2 bases and J 6 bases, with 10 bases left between them. The V call is TRBV24-1, the J call TRBJ2-1; a weak D match, TRBD2 (6 bases). This specimen consisted of peripheral blood, obtained on day 0 of AZD1222 vaccination. This receptor was taken from an adult in good health. CDR3 sequence: CATSDYWTTNEQFF. The CDR3 coding sequence is TGTGCCACCAGTGATTATTGGACTACCAATGAGCAGTTCTTC.